The clone carrying this TCR beta chain was picked up many times. This specimen belongs to a study of T-cell reconstitution after alpha-beta-depleted transplantation in children. J was trimmed by 10 bases and V by 6 bases; bases with no gene match: 4. CDR3 length equals 12 residues. Unique molecular identifiers were incorporated into the prepared TCRbeta library. TCRdb re-analysed the PCR reads in MiXCR, keeping a single row per CDR3 protein. The sample lists roughly 500,000 distinct CDR3 sequences; around 17% were seen once. This chain uses TRBV12-3 or TRBV12-4 with TRBJ2-1; 9 bases fit TRBD2. This sample comprised PBMCs from the stem cell graft donor, obtained from the stem cell graft. The sequence derives from a human donor who donated a stem cell graft to a child with acute lymphoblastic leukemia. This chain's CDR3 is CASSLAGSEQFF. The CDR3 region has the DNA TGTGCCAGCAGCCTAGCGGGATCCGAGCAGTTCTTC.